This section outlines one TCR beta chain sequence together with its context. This entry belongs to a study of blood T cells in healthy people across ages. CDR1 is SQVTM and CDR2 is ANQGSEA in the germline V gene. Between the trimmed V and J ends, which lost 4 bases and 7 bases, there was a span of 11 bases. The CDR3 runs to 11 residues. PCR was performed a second time for about 7 to 12 cycles using a sample-barcoded 5' primer and a J-beta primer mix. From the 5' RACE reads, TCRdb called clonotypes with MiXCR, one entry per CDR3 protein. The sample lists hundreds of thousands of distinct CDR3 sequences, roughly 31% seen once, with around 14% in the top ten.

The sequencing sample was made of blood. The V and J genes are TRBV29-1 and TRBJ2-7, with D perhaps being TRBD1 or TRBD2 (5 bases each). The TCR comes from a woman older than 75 in good health. The CDR3 coding sequence is TGCAGCGTTGTCGGGGACGAGGAGCAGTACTTC. Its protein is CSVVGDEEQYF.